The 27 T cell receptor beta chains below were found in one sample sequenced in a study of human T cells and chemical hapten exposure. TCRdb re-derived calls from the RACE reads in MiXCR, one entry per CDR3 protein. Of about 54,000 distinct CDR3 sequences detected, around 9.4% appear once; the ten largest clones hold approximately 1.8%. Documented time point: patch test 2, 6 weeks after DPC sensitization. Treatment noted: therapeutic diphenylcyclopropenone sensitization with weekly scalp DPC. The source was whole blood, collected in connection with sensitization to the hapten diphenylcyclopropenone (DPC). These receptors originate from a woman between 50 and 59 years old with alopecia areata. Some clones in this sample may be carry-over from other donors' samples.

This clonotype has at least ten counts. The V gene is TRBV24-1, the J gene TRBJ1-1; the D gene is possibly TRBD1 (6 bases). V shed 4 bases and J shed 1 base, with 12 bases lying between them. This CDR3 comprises 15 residues. Looked up from germline, CDR1 is KGHDR and CDR2 is SFDVKD. CDR3 coding DNA: TGTGCCACCAGTGACGGCGACAGGCGGAACACTGAAGCTTTCTTT. Amino acids: CATSDGDRRNTEAFF.

This clonotype was counted many times. This sequence joins TRBV4-3 and TRBJ1-5; no reliable D call. Trimming stripped 1 base from V and 2 bases from J, with 12 bases between. The CDR3 has 16 amino acids. Germline loops: CDR1 LGHNA, CDR2 YSLEER. The CDR3 nucleotides are TGCGCCAGCAGCCAAGCTGCGACTGGGGGCAATCAGCCCCAGCATTTT. It codes for CASSQAATGGNQPQHF.

The sample holds many counts of this clonotype. The chain is built from TRBV2 and TRBJ1-2; D ambiguous. The CDR3 has 15 residues. Germline values: CDR1 SNHLY, CDR2 FYNNEI. The V end lost 1 base, the J end lost 2 bases, and 11 bases lay between the germline ends. DNA of the CDR3: TGTGCCAGCAGTGAAGAGGAAGGGATCAACTATGGCTACACCTTC. Its protein product is CASSEEEGINYGYTF.

This clonotype appeared many times. The V and J genes are TRBV18 and TRBJ2-5; TRBD1 matches 7 bases. The length of the CDR3 is 13 residues. After removal of 6 bases from V and 1 base from J, the junction contained 2 bases not matched to a gene. Germline V CDR1 and CDR2: KGHSH, LQKENI. CDR3 sequence: CASSTGSQETQYF. CDR3 coding DNA: TGTGCCAGCTCGACAGGGAGCCAAGAGACCCAGTACTTC.

The chain employs TRBV29-1 and TRBJ1-2; 12 bases align to TRBD1. In germline, CDR1 is SQVTM, CDR2 ANQGSEA. The V gene end was trimmed by 7 bases and the J gene end by 5 bases; junction bases not matched to a gene: 5. The CDR3 is made up of 13 amino acids. The CDR3 DNA reads TGCAGCGCGAAGGGACAGGGGGCGTATGGCTACACCTTC. Encoded protein: CSAKGQGAYGYTF.

V usage is TRBV11-2 and J usage is TRBJ2-5, with 9 bases lining up with TRBD1. Germline V gene data show CDR1 as SGHAT and CDR2 as FQNNGV. V lost 7 bases to trimming and J lost 5 bases; unmatched junction nucleotides: 8. This CDR3 is 14 amino acids long. In DNA form, the CDR3 reads TGTGCCAGCAACGCACAGGGGGCGCGGGAGACCCAGTACTTC. Residues: CASNAQGARETQYF. Drawing the rest from reference TRBV11-2 and TRBJ2-5, the complete variable domain is EAGVAQSPRYKIIEKRQSVAFWCNPISGHATLYWYQQILGQGPKLLIQFQNNGVVDDSQLPKDRFSAERLKGVDSTLKIQPAKLEDSAVYLCASNAQGARETQYFGPGTRLLVL.

This chain connects TRBV6-5 to TRBJ2-4, with TRBD1 identical over 8 bases. Trimming took 0 bases from V and 6 from J; bases not matched to a gene: 4. This CDR3 spans 15 amino acids. From germline, CDR1 is MNHEY and CDR2 SVGAGI. CDR3 in DNA: TGTGCCAGCAGTTACTCATCAGGGGGCGCAAACATTCAGTACTTC. Translating it yields CASSYSSGGANIQYF.

This clonotype was counted at least ten times. Because it lacks the conserved phenylalanine or tryptophan at the end, this CDR3 is likely a read error. It is unclear where the CDR3 begins or ends on the DNA, so no DNA is shown, and the CDR3 is as TCRdb lists it. This chain uses TRBV21-1 with TRBJ1-3; TRBD1, the table's D call, was not compared with the DNA. TRBV21-1 has pseudogene status. The CDR3 is 12 amino acids long, termini counted. This CDR3 is CASSKGGRTGPL.

This clonotype was observed a few times. DNA of the CDR3: TGTGCCAGCAGCTTGACCGCAACTAATGAAAAACTGTTTTTT. This translates into CASSLTATNEKLFF. This rearrangement joins TRBV7-9 to TRBJ1-4; D unclear. Trimming removed 3 bases from V and 0 bases from J, with 5 bases in between. This CDR3 spans 14 amino acids. Germline V gene sequence: CDR1 SEHNR, CDR2 FQNEAQ (reference sequence).

The J gene is TRBJ2-5, the V gene TRBV7-6; D unclear. CDR3 length equals 14 residues. V was trimmed by 3 bases and J by 3 bases, leaving 11 bases between them. Germline-derived CDR1 and CDR2 are SGHVS and FNYEAQ. As DNA, the CDR3 is TGTGCCAGCAGCTTGGGCAGCTTAAAAGAGACCCAGTACTTC. Translated, it gives CASSLGSLKETQYF.

This clonotype was recorded a few times. An end of the junction does not agree with germline; a read error may underlie this. The chain has TRBV27 and TRBJ1-6; D is unresolved. CDR3 length equals 13 residues. The germline V gene has CDR1 MNHEY and CDR2 SMNVEV (reference sequence). The CDR3 DNA reads as TGTGCCAGCGCCCTTTACCTGGATTCACCCCTACACTTT. Translating gives CASALYLDSPLHF.

The CDR3 here is CASSLGSVSYEQYF. The CDR3 DNA is TGTGCCAGCAGCTTGGGTTCGGTCTCCTACGAGCAGTACTTC. The chain couples TRBV5-4 to TRBJ2-7; D is unresolved. Germline V gene data show CDR1 as SGHNT and CDR2 as YYREEE (reference sequence). The length of the CDR3 is 14 residues. Trimming shortened V by 0 bases and J by 0 bases, and 7 bases separated the two germline ends.

This clonotype was counted ten times or more. CDR3 nucleotides: TGTGCCAGCGCGAGTCGGTATACGCAGTATTTT. This encodes CASASRYTQYF. The chain has TRBV11-2 and TRBJ2-3; the D is unclear. The V gene lost 8 bases and the J gene lost 7 bases, with 10 bases spanning the gap. The CDR3 runs 11 residues. Germline lookup yields CDR1 SGHAT and CDR2 FQNNGV.

This clonotype was seen a handful of times. The V gene is TRBV29-1, the J gene TRBJ1-1; possibly TRBD1 for D (5 bases). Germline V gene data show CDR1 as SQVTM and CDR2 as ANQGSEA. CDR3 length: 13 amino acids. The V gene lost 5 bases and the J gene lost 1 base, with 11 bases spanning the gap. CDR3 loop: CSVREQGNTEAFF. The CDR3 coding sequence is TGCAGCGTTCGGGAGCAGGGGAACACTGAAGCTTTCTTT.

This clonotype has just a few counts. The V and J genes are TRBV4-3 and TRBJ1-5; perhaps TRBD1 as D (5 bases). This CDR3 spans 14 amino acids. Trimming shortened V by 1 base and J by 5 bases, and 9 bases separated the two germline ends. CDR1 is LGHNA, CDR2 YSLEER, per germline. The CDR3 nucleotides read TGCGCCAGCAGCCAAGTCCGGGGGGATCAGCCCCAGCATTTT. It yields the protein CASSQVRGDQPQHF.

This clonotype was detected ten times or more. The chain carries TRBV29-1 and TRBJ1-4; D might be TRBD1 (5 bases). Deletions cut 6 bases from V and 16 bases from J, with 15 bases between. This CDR3 region has 10 residues. Germline CDR1 reads SQVTM; CDR2 reads ANQGSEA. In nucleotides, the CDR3 is TGCAGCGTGGTGGGGGGGGACTCGTTTTTT. Translating gives CSVVGGDSFF.

The sample holds many counts of this clonotype. J is TRBJ1-4 and V is TRBV4-1; TRBD1 matches 9 bases. V was pared by 4 bases and J by 7 bases, with 4 bases of the junction left unmatched. Germline lookup yields CDR1 MGHRA and CDR2 YSYEKL. This CDR3 contains 14 residues. The DNA of the CDR3 is TGCGCCAGCAGCCGGGACAGGGTAGCTGAAAAACTGTTTTTT. Translated: CASSRDRVAEKLFF.

This clonotype showed up many times. The V call is TRBV7-6, the J call TRBJ1-1; D not certain. CDR3 length equals 15 residues. V was clipped by 6 bases and J by 0 bases, with 14 bases between them. Germline V gene data show CDR1 as SGHVS and CDR2 as FNYEAQ. CDR3 nucleotide sequence: TGTGCCAGCAGTCACCGTCCCAGCATGAACACTGAAGCTTTCTTT. Protein: CASSHRPSMNTEAFF.

The V call is TRBV25-1, the J call TRBJ2-1, with 12 bases that match TRBD2. CDR3 length: 14 amino acids. CDR1 is MGHDK, CDR2 SYGVNS, per germline. Trimming removed 5 bases from V and 5 bases from J; junction bases left unmatched: 1. CDR3 sequence reads: CASSLAGGDNEQFF. As DNA, the CDR3 is TGTGCCAGCAGTCTAGCGGGAGGGGACAATGAGCAGTTCTTC.

This clonotype was counted a single time. The chain joins TRBV11-2 to TRBJ2-2; D gene uncertain. The V and J ends lost 3 bases and 6 bases respectively, with 2 bases between them. The CDR3 runs 11 residues. The V gene's germline CDR1 is SGHAT and CDR2 FQNNGV. The DNA of the CDR3 is TGTGCCAGCAGCTTGGCCGGGGAGCTGTTTTTT. As protein: CASSLAGELFF.

This chain uses TRBV28 with TRBJ1-4, with D unclear. V lost 10 bases and J 8 bases, leaving 23 bases between the germline ends. Per germline, CDR1 MDHEN and CDR2 SYDVKM. CDR3 size: 15 residues. CDR3 nucleotides: TGTGCCAACAAGCCGGAGGTGATTATAGGGGAAAAACTGTTTTTT. Translated: CANKPEVIIGEKLFF.

Only a few counts were recorded for this clonotype. This chain links TRBV6-2 or TRBV6-3 with TRBJ1-1, with TRBD1 as a possible D gene (5 bases). This CDR3 is built from 14 residues. CDR1 is MNHEY and CDR2 is SVGEGT in the germline V gene. V lost 7 bases, J lost 1 base, and 13 bases lay in between. CDR3 sequence reads: CASNRVTGNTEAFF. The CDR3 DNA sequence: TGTGCCAGCAACCGCGTAACAGGGAACACTGAAGCTTTCTTT.

The table lists this clonotype with a few counts. The rearrangement links TRBV6-1 to TRBJ1-1; 9 bases fit TRBD1. After removal of 7 bases from V and 1 base from J, the junction contained 13 bases not matched to a gene. The CDR3 sequence is 17 residues long. Germline CDR1 is MNHNS and CDR2 is SASEGT. This CDR3 reads CASNRPDRGRGNTEAFF. In DNA form, the CDR3 reads TGTGCCAGCAATCGTCCCGACAGGGGGAGGGGGAACACTGAAGCTTTCTTT.

This clonotype turned up a few times. The rearrangement links TRBV10-3 to TRBJ2-1; 8 bases are a match to TRBD2. V shed 6 bases, J shed 2 bases, and the junction held 9 bases outside the gene matches. The CDR3 runs 16 residues. CDR1 is ENHRY, CDR2 SYGVKD, per germline. The CDR3 region is CAISDVAGYTYNEQFF. CDR3 nucleotide sequence: TGTGCCATCAGCGATGTAGCGGGATACACCTACAATGAGCAGTTCTTC.

The chain carries TRBV6-2 or TRBV6-3 and TRBJ2-4; the D gene is possibly TRBD1 (6 bases). The CDR3 is 14 amino acids. Trimming pared 1 base from V and 7 bases from J, leaving 11 bases between. Germline loops: CDR1 MNHEY, CDR2 SVGEGT. CDR3 in amino acids: CASSYFNTGNIQYF. The CDR3 DNA sequence: TGTGCCAGCAGTTACTTTAATACAGGGAACATTCAGTACTTC.

This clonotype was seen more than once but under ten times. The chain has TRBV12-3 or TRBV12-4 and TRBJ1-1; 8 nucleotides match TRBD1. V gave up 6 bases and J gave up 4 bases; unmatched junction bases: 22. The CDR3 has 19 amino acids. CDR3 DNA: TGTGCCAGCAGCCGTCAGCGTCAGGCAGGGGGCGATCATAGCACTGAAGCTTTCTTT. The encoded protein is CASSRQRQAGGDHSTEAFF.

This clonotype was observed at least ten times. The chain joins TRBV15 to TRBJ1-1; TRBD1 is a possible D gene (5 bases). Germline V gene sequence: CDR1 LNHNV, CDR2 YYDKDF (reference sequence). V gave up 0 bases and J gave up 4 bases, with 9 bases separating them. This CDR3 is 14 amino acids long. The CDR3 region is CATSRDMGGTEAFF. CDR3 sequence (DNA): TGTGCCACCAGCAGAGACATGGGGGGCACTGAAGCTTTCTTT.